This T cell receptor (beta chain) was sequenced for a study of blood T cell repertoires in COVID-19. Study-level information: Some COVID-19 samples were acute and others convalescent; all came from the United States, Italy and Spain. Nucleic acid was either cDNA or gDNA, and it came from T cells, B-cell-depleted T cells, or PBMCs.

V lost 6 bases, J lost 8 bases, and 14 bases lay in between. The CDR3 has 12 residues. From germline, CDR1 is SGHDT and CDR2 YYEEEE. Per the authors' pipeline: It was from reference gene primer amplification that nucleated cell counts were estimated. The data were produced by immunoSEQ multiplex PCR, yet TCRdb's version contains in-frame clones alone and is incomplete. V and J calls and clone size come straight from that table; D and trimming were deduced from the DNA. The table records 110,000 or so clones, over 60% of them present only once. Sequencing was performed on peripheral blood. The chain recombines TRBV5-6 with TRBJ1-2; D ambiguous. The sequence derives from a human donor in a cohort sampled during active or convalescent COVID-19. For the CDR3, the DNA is TGTGCCAGCATAGGCCGTACGGGGGGCTACACCTTC. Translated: CASIGRTGGYTF.